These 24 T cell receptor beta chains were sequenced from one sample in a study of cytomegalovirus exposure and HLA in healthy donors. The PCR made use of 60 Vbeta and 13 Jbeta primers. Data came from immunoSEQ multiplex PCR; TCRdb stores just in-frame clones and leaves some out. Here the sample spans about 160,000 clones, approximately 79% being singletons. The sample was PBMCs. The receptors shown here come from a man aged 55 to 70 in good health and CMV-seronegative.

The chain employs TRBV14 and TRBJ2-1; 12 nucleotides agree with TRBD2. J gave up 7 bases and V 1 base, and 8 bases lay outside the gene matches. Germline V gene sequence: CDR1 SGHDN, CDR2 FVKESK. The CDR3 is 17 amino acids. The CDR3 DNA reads TGTGCCAGCAGCCAAGTTATCCAGACTAGCGGGGGAAATGAGCAGTTCTTC. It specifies CASSQVIQTSGGNEQFF.

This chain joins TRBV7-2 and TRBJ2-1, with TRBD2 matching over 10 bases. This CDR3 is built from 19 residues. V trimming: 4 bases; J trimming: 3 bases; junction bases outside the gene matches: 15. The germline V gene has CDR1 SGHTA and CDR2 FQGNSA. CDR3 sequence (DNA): TGTGCCAGCAGCTCCCCACGGGTAGCGGGAGGCAGTCTCTACAATGAGCAGTTCTTC. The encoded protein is CASSSPRVAGGSLYNEQFF.

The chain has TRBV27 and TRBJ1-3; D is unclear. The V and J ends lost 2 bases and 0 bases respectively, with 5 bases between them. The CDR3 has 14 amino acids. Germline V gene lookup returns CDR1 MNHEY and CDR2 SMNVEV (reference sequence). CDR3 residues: CASSLSGSGNTIYF. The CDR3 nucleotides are TGTGCCAGCAGTTTAAGCGGCTCTGGAAACACCATATATTTT.

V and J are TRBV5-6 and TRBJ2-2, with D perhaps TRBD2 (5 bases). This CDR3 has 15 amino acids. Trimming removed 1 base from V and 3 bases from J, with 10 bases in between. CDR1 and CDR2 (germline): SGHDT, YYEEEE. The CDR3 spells CASSLQRYYTGELFF. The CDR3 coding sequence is TGTGCCAGCAGCTTGCAGCGGTACTACACCGGGGAGCTGTTTTTT.

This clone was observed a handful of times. The CDR3 loop reads CASSLGREGSYEQYF. Here the CDR3 DNA reads TGTGCCAGCAGTTTAGGGAGGGAAGGCTCCTACGAGCAGTACTTC. The gene calls are TRBV28 and TRBJ2-7; 7 nucleotides line up with TRBD2. With V trimmed by 2 bases and J by 0 bases, 4 bases remained unmatched. CDR3 length: 15 residues. Germline values: CDR1 MDHEN, CDR2 SYDVKM.

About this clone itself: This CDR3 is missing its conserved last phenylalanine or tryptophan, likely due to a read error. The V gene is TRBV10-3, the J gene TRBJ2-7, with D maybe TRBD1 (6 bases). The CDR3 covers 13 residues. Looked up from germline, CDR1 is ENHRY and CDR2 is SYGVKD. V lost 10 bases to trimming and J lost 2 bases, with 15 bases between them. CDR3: CATLEDRPYEQYL. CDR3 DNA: TGTGCCACCCTTGAGGACAGACCCTACGAGCAGTACCTC.

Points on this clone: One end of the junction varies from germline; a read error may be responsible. DNA of the CDR3: TGTGCCAGTGGGAGGACAGGGGACTACCATGAGCAGTTCTTC. Translation: CASGRTGDYHEQFF. The gene calls are TRBV28 and TRBJ2-1, with 9 bases matching TRBD1. The CDR3 extends over 14 amino acids. In germline, CDR1 is MDHEN, CDR2 SYDVKM.

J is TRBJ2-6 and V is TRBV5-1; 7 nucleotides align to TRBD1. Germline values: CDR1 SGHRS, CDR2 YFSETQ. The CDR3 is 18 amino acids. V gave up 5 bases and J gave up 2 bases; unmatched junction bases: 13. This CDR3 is CASRTHRGIVAGANVLTF. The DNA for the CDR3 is TGCGCCAGCAGAACCCACAGGGGAATAGTGGCTGGGGCCAACGTCCTGACTTTC.

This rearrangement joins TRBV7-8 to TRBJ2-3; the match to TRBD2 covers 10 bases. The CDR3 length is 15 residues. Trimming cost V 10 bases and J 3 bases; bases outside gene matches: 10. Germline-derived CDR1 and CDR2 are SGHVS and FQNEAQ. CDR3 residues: CATHRTAGGTDTQYF. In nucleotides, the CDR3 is TGTGCCACCCATCGTACAGCGGGAGGGACAGATACGCAGTATTTT.

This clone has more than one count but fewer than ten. Here the CDR3 DNA reads TGTGCCAGCAGACGGACTAGCGGGCCAGACAAGTGGGAGCAGTTCTTC. Amino acid sequence: CASRRTSGPDKWEQFF. The gene calls are TRBV6-4 and TRBJ2-1, with 11 nucleotides matching TRBD2. V gave up 6 bases and J gave up 10 bases; unmatched junction bases: 14. The CDR3 is 16 amino acids. The germline V gene has CDR1 MRHNA and CDR2 SNTAGT.

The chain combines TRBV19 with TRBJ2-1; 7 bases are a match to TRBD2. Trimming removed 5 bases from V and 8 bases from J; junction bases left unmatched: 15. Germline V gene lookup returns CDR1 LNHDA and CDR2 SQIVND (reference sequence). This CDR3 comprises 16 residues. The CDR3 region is CASSPRGGGLADEQFF. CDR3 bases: TGTGCCAGTAGTCCCCGCGGGGGTGGGTTGGCAGATGAGCAGTTCTTC.

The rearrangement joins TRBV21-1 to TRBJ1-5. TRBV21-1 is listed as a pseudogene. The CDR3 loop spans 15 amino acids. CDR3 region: CASSRSGGVFGTQHF. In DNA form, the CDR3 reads TGTGCCAGCAGCAGATCCGGAGGGGTCTTCGGGACCCAGCATTTT.

The CDR3 DNA reads as TGCGCCAGCAGCCAAGACTTTGACAGGGCCAGCACAGATACGCAGTATTTT. It encodes CASSQDFDRASTDTQYF. The rearrangement joins TRBV4-3 to TRBJ2-3, with 7 bases aligning to TRBD1. CDR3 length: 17 amino acids. Germline V lookup: CDR1 LGHNA, CDR2 YSLEER. The V gene end was trimmed by 0 bases and the J gene end by 0 bases; junction bases not matched to a gene: 6.

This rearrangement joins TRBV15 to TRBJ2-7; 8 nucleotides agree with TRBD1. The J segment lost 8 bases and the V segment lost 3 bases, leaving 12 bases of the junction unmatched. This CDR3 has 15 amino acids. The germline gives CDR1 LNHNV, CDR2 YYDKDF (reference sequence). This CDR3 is CATSRGGQVAWKQYF. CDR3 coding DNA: TGTGCCACCAGCAGGGGGGGACAGGTAGCCTGGAAGCAGTACTTC.

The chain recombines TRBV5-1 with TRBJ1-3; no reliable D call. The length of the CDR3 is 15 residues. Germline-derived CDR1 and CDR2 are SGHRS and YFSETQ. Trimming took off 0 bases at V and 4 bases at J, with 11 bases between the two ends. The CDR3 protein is CASSLDPRGGNTIYF. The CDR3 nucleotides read TGCGCCAGCAGCTTGGATCCCCGAGGCGGAAACACCATATATTTT.

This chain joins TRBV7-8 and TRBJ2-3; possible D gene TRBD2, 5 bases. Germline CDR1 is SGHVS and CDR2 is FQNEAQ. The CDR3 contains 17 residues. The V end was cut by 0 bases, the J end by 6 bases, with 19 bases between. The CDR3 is CASSLAFSLGVSDTQYF. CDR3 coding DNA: TGTGCCAGCAGCTTAGCGTTCTCTTTGGGAGTCTCGGATACGCAGTATTTT.

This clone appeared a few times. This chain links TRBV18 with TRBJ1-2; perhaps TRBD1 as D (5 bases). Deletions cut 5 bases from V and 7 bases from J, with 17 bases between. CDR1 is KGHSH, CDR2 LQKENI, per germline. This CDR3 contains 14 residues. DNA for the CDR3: TGTGCCAGCTCAAGGCCGGGGGGACGGGCTGGCTACACCTTC. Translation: CASSRPGGRAGYTF. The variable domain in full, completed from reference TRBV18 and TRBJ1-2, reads NAGVMQNPRHLVRRRGQEARLRCSPMKGHSHVYWYRQLPEEGLKFMVYLQKENIIDESGMPKERFSAEFPKEGPSILRIQQVVRGDSAAYFCASSRPGGRAGYTFGSGTRLTVV.

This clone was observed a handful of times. CDR3 sequence: CASSSMNRAGTQYF. In DNA form, the CDR3 reads TGTGCCAGCAGTTCGATGAACCGTGCCGGTACGCAGTATTTT. The gene calls are TRBV28 and TRBJ2-3; D not certain. Germline V CDR1 and CDR2: MDHEN, SYDVKM. V was shortened by 4 bases and J by 8 bases, with 16 bases between the two germline ends. The CDR3 is made up of 14 amino acids.

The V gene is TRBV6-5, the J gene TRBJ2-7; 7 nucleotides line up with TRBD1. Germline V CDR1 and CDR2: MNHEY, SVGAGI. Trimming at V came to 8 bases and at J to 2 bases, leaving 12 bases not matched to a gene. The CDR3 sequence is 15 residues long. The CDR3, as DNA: TGTGCCAGCTGGGGCCAGACAGGGCGAGCCTACGAGCAGTACTTC. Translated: CASWGQTGRAYEQYF.

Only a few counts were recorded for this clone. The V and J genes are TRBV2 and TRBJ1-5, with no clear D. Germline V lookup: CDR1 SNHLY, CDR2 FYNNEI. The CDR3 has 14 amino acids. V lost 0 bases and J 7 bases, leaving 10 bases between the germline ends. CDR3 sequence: CASSEADWRQPQHF. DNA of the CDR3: TGTGCCAGCAGTGAAGCGGACTGGCGGCAGCCCCAGCATTTT.

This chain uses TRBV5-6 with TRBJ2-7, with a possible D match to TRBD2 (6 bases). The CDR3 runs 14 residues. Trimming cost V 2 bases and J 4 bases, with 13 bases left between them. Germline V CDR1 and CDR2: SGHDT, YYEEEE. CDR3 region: CASSFIGSWYEQYF. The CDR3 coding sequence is TGTGCCAGCAGCTTTATCGGGAGTTGGTACGAGCAGTACTTC.

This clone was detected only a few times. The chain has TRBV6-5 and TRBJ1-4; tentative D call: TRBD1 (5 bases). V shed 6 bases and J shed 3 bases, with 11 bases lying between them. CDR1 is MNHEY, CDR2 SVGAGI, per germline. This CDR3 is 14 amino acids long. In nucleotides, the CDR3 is TGTGCCAGCAGGGACTCGGGGGCTAATGAAAAACTGTTTTTT. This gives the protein CASRDSGANEKLFF.

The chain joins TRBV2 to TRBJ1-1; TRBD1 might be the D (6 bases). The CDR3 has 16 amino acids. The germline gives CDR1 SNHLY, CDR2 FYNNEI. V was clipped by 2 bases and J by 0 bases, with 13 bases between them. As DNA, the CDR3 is TGTGCCAGCAGTGAACAGGGGCTGAGCATGAACACTGAAGCTTTCTTT. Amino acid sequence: CASSEQGLSMNTEAFF.

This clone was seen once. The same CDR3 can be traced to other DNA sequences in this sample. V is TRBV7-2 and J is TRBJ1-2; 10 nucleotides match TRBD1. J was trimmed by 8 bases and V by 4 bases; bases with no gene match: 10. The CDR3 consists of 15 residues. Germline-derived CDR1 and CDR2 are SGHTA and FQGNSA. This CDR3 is CASSWGQGFLYGYTF. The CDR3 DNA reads TGTGCCAGCAGCTGGGGACAGGGGTTCCTTTACGGCTACACCTTC. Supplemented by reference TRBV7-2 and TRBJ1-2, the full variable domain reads GAGVSQSPSNKVTEKGKDVELRCDPISGHTALYWYRQSLGQGLEFLIYFQGNSAPDKSGLPSDRFSAERTGGSVSTLTIQRTQQEDSAVYLCASSWGQGFLYGYTFGSGTRLTVV.